Here is one T cell receptor (beta chain) with its context. Its specificity is not known. The entry originates in a study of shared clonotypes between healthy human individuals. Whole-study results and caveats: Rarefaction revealed incomplete sorted-subset sequencing despite large depth.

CDR1 is SGHVS and CDR2 is FQNEAQ in the germline V gene. With 4 bases removed from V and 3 bases from J, the gap between germline ends came to 10 bases. The CDR3 is 13 amino acids. Template for every sorted-subset replicate PCR totaled about 0.2 ug DNA, approximately 30,000 T cell genomes. Sequenced by immunoSEQ multiplex PCR; TCRdb stores in-frame clones only, minus some. Of roughly 2 million clones in the sample, over 85% were seen once. CD45RO-negative CD8 cells positively selected for CCR7 made up the naive population, which excluded terminally differentiated effector memory CD45RA+ cells. The receptor's source is a man younger than 30 in good health. Sample: naive CD8+ T cells sorted from blood. The chain has TRBV7-8 and TRBJ2-7; TRBD2 is a possible D gene (5 bases). The DNA for the CDR3 is TGTGCCAGCAGCTATGTGACTATCTACGAGCAGTACTTC. Protein product: CASSYVTIYEQYF. The whole variable domain, remainder taken from reference TRBV7-8 and TRBJ2-7, is GAGVSQSPRYKVAKRGQDVALRCDPISGHVSLFWYQQALGQGPEFLTYFQNEAQLDKSGLPSDRFFAERPEGSVSTLKIQRTQQEDSAVYLCASSYVTIYEQYFGPGTRLTVT.